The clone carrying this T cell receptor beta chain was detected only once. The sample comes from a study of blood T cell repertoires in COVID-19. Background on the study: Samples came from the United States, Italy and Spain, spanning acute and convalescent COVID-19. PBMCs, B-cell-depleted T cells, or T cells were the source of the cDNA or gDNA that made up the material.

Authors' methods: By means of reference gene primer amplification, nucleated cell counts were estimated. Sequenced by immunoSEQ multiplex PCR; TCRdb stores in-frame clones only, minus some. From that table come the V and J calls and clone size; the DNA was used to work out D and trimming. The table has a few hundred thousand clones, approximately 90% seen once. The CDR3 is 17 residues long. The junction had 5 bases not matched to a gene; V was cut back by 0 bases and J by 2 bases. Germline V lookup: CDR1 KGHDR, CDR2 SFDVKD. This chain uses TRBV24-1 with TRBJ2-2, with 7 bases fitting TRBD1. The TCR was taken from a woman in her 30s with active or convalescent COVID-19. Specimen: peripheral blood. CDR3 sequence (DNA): TGTGCCACCAGTGATTTGAAAGGGGGCTTCAACACCGGGGAGCTGTTTTTT. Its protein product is CATSDLKGGFNTGELFF.